A single sample is the source of the 13 T cell receptor beta chains below, sequenced in a study of T cell responses to AZD1222 COVID-19 vaccine. Repertoires were generated with immunoSEQ multiplex PCR, while TCRdb's copy carries only in-frame clones and drops some. This table has tens of thousands of clones, about 92% appearing once. The material was peripheral blood, obtained on day 0 of AZD1222 vaccination. These receptors were collected from an adult in good health.

For this clone: The DNA is left out, because the CDR3 cannot be placed on it with certainty; the CDR3 is given as TCRdb lists it. The V call is TRBV7-6, the J call TRBJ2-5. Germline values: CDR1 SGHVS, CDR2 FNYEAQ. The CDR3 is 13 amino acids long, termini counted. CDR3 in amino acids: CASSLYFGETQYF.

V gene TRBV7-9 combines with J gene TRBJ2-7; D possibly corresponds to TRBD1 (6 bases). The germline V and J ends were trimmed by 0 bases and 5 bases, with 14 bases remaining between them. The CDR3 totals 15 residues. CDR1 and CDR2 from the germline V gene are SEHNR and FQNEAQ (reference sequence). The CDR3 nucleotides read TGTGCCAGCAGCTTAGCCCCGACAGGTTCCCACGAGCAGTACTTC. Translated, it gives CASSLAPTGSHEQYF.

V is TRBV28 and J is TRBJ1-1; TRBD1 might be the D (5 bases). The CDR3 runs 14 residues. Per the germline V gene, CDR1 is MDHEN and CDR2 is SYDVKM. The ends were cut back, 3 bases at V and 1 base at J, with 9 bases in the middle. CDR3 residues: CASSLRGGNTEAFF. CDR3 sequence (DNA): TGTGCCAGCAGTTTGCGGGGGGGGAACACTGAAGCTTTCTTT. Complete variable domain (other parts from reference TRBV28 and TRBJ1-1): DVKVTQSSRYLVKRTGEKVFLECVQDMDHENMFWYRQDPGLGLRLIYFSYDVKMKEKGDIPEGYSVSREKKERFSLILESASTNQTSMYLCASSLRGGNTEAFFGQGTRLTVV.

The chain is built from TRBV2 and TRBJ1-2; unclear D gene. CDR1 and CDR2 (germline): SNHLY, FYNNEI. This CDR3 is built from 13 residues. The V end lost 4 bases, the J end lost 4 bases, and 10 bases lay between the germline ends. CDR3 DNA: TGTGCCAGCAGTGGCGGAGACTCCTATGGCTACACCTTC. Translated, it gives CASSGGDSYGYTF.

This clone was observed once. This chain connects TRBV21-1 to TRBJ1-1. TRBV21-1 is assigned pseudogene status. CDR3 length equals 16 residues. The CDR3: CASSKARKGGDTEAFF. DNA of the CDR3: TGTGCCAGCAGCAAAGCGAGGAAGGGTGGGGACACTGAAGCTTTCTTT.

The J gene is TRBJ1-1, the V gene TRBV7-8; no definite D call. The CDR3 loop spans 14 amino acids. V lost 3 bases and J lost 1, with 9 bases in between. The V gene's germline CDR1 is SGHVS and CDR2 FQNEAQ. CDR3 DNA sequence: TGTGCCAGCAGCTTCGGTCCGGGGAACACTGAAGCTTTCTTT. Protein product: CASSFGPGNTEAFF.

The chain is built from TRBV7-2 and TRBJ1-5; no clear D gene. CDR3 size: 12 residues. V lost 4 bases and J 4 bases, leaving 5 bases between the germline ends. Per the germline V gene, CDR1 is SGHTA and CDR2 is FQGNSA. CDR3 amino acids: CASSWANQPQHF. The CDR3 bases are TGTGCCAGCAGCTGGGCGAATCAGCCCCAGCATTTT.

The chain couples TRBV30 to TRBJ2-1; no definite D call. Trimming took off 4 bases at V and 6 bases at J, with 19 bases between the two ends. This CDR3 is built from 15 residues. Germline CDR1 GTSNPN, CDR2 SVGIG (reference sequence). The CDR3 spells CAWTPASRPLNEQFF. CDR3 coding DNA: TGTGCCTGGACCCCCGCTAGTCGGCCCCTCAATGAGCAGTTCTTC.

This chain uses TRBV12-3 or TRBV12-4 with TRBJ1-2, with D unclear. V lost 5 bases to trimming and J lost 2 bases, with 6 bases between them. This CDR3 contains 12 residues. For the CDR3, the DNA is TGTGCCAGCAGTAACTCGAACTATGGCTACACCTTC. Its protein is CASSNSNYGYTF.

This chain connects TRBV7-8 to TRBJ1-3; TRBD1 agrees at 7 bases. The CDR3 runs 15 residues. Germline V lookup: CDR1 SGHVS, CDR2 FQNEAQ. Trimming at V came to 5 bases and at J to 2 bases, leaving 6 bases not matched to a gene. This CDR3 reads CASSPGTVAGNTIYF. CDR3 bases: TGTGCCAGCAGCCCCGGGACAGTAGCTGGAAACACCATATATTTT.

V gene TRBV5-1 combines with J gene TRBJ1-5; no clear D gene. CDR1 and CDR2 from the germline V gene are SGHRS and YFSETQ. The CDR3 has 15 residues. Trimming removed 2 bases at V and 3 bases at J, with 12 bases between. The CDR3 is CASSFTGVDNQPQHF. The CDR3 DNA follows: TGCGCCAGCAGCTTTACCGGGGTCGACAATCAGCCCCAGCATTTT.

This clone was detected once. The rearrangement links TRBV10-2 to TRBJ2-1, with 9 positions matching TRBD1. V gave up 0 bases and J gave up 10 bases; unmatched junction bases: 7. Germline V CDR1 and CDR2: WSHSY, SAAADI. This CDR3 is 15 amino acids long. The DNA for the CDR3 is TGCGCCAGCAGTGAGTCAGGGACAGGGTTGTGGGAGCAGTTCTTC. Its protein is CASSESGTGLWEQFF.

The V gene is TRBV7-9, the J gene TRBJ2-5, with TRBD2 matching 11 bases. CDR1 is SEHNR, CDR2 FQNEAQ, per germline (reference sequence). CDR3 length equals 15 residues. J lost 5 bases, V lost 5 bases, and 7 bases had no gene match. The DNA for the CDR3 is TGTGCCAGCAGCAAACTAGCGGGAGTCGGTGAGACCCAGTACTTC. This sequence encodes CASSKLAGVGETQYF.